The 16 T cell receptor beta chains given below trace back to one sample, sequenced in a study of blood T cells in healthy people across ages. Using a J-beta primer mix together with a sample-barcoded 5' primer, a second PCR was run for roughly 6 to 12 cycles. TCRdb ran MiXCR on the 5' RACE reads and lists one entry per CDR3 protein. The data contain hundreds of thousands of distinct CDR3 sequences, about 30% of them singletons. The sequenced sample consisted of blood. These receptor sequences come from a woman aged 80 or over in good health.

This clonotype was detected many times. The chain joins TRBV5-8 to TRBJ2-5; maybe TRBD2 (6 bases). CDR1 and CDR2 (germline): SGHTS, YDEGEE. With 1 base removed from V and 4 bases from J, the gap between germline ends came to 14 bases. The CDR3 spans 15 residues. The chain's CDR3 is CASSLYGGRAETQYF. The CDR3, as DNA: TGTGCCAGCAGCTTGTACGGGGGTCGGGCAGAGACCCAGTACTTC.

The rearrangement joins TRBV20-1 to TRBJ1-3, with D possibly being TRBD1 (5 bases). Germline-derived CDR1 and CDR2 are DFQATT and SNEGSKA (reference sequence). The CDR3 covers 13 residues. Trimming took 3 bases from V and 4 from J, leaving 10 bases between them. The CDR3 bases are TGCAGTGCTAGTTCAGGGTACGGAAACACCATATATTTT. It is translated as CSASSGYGNTIYF.

The rearrangement links TRBV5-1 to TRBJ1-2; D is possibly TRBD1 (6 bases). CDR1 is SGHRS, CDR2 YFSETQ, per germline. Trimming removed 4 bases at V and 4 bases at J, with 14 bases between. The CDR3 runs 14 residues. CDR3 protein: CASSPPETGYGYTF. CDR3 coding DNA: TGCGCCAGCAGCCCGCCCGAGACAGGCTATGGCTACACCTTC.

This rearrangement joins TRBV5-1 to TRBJ1-5; 7 bases align to TRBD1. The CDR3 is made up of 15 amino acids. With V trimmed by 0 bases and J by 3 bases, 3 bases remained unmatched. Germline CDR1 SGHRS, CDR2 YFSETQ. The CDR3 nucleotides read TGCGCCAGCAGCTTGGACAGGGGTTACAATCAGCCCCAGCATTTT. Encoded protein: CASSLDRGYNQPQHF. Drawing the rest from reference TRBV5-1 and TRBJ1-5, the complete variable domain is KAGVTQTPRYLIKTRGQQVTLSCSPISGHRSVSWYQQTPGQGLQFLFEYFSETQRNKGNFPGRFSGRQFSNSRSEMNVSTLELGDSALYLCASSLDRGYNQPQHFGDGTRLSIL.

Ten or more counts support this clonotype. The chain combines TRBV29-1 with TRBJ1-1, with a weak D call TRBD1 (6 bases). Per germline, CDR1 SQVTM and CDR2 ANQGSEA. Trimming removed 7 bases at V and 1 base at J, with 13 bases between. This CDR3 contains 13 residues. The CDR3 here is CSALDRENTEAFF. For the CDR3, the DNA is TGCAGCGCCCTGGACAGAGAGAACACTGAAGCTTTCTTT.

The chain links TRBV29-1 to TRBJ2-5; no firm D call. Between the trimmed V and J ends, which lost 8 bases and 1 base, there was a span of 8 bases. The V gene's germline CDR1 is SQVTM and CDR2 ANQGSEA. The length of the CDR3 is 11 residues. The CDR3 loop reads CSLNSQETQYF. The CDR3 DNA is TGCAGCCTTAACAGCCAAGAGACCCAGTACTTC.

The chain couples TRBV7-6 to TRBJ1-5, with no clear D. Germline values: CDR1 SGHVS, CDR2 FNYEAQ. V dropped 1 base and J dropped 1 base, with 8 bases sitting between them. The CDR3 is 15 residues long. The CDR3 region is CASSLDGLSNQPQHF. The DNA for the CDR3 is TGTGCCAGCAGCTTAGATGGGTTAAGCAATCAGCCCCAGCATTTT.

This clonotype was seen ten or more times. The chain links TRBV5-1 to TRBJ2-7; 8 bases map to TRBD1. The V segment lost 4 bases and the J segment 3 bases; nucleotides outside the gene matches: 9. This CDR3 is 15 amino acids long. Germline V gene data show CDR1 as SGHRS and CDR2 as YFSETQ. Written as DNA, the CDR3 is TGCGCCAGCAGCCAGACGGGACAGGCACTCTACGAGCAGTACTTC. It codes for CASSQTGQALYEQYF.

The gene calls are TRBV6-5 and TRBJ2-6; 9 bases are a match to TRBD2. The CDR3 consists of 19 residues. CDR1 and CDR2 (germline): MNHEY, SVGAGI. The ends lost 1 base at V and 0 bases at J; junction bases unmatched: 7. CDR3 coding DNA: TGTGCCAGCAGTTACTGGAGGCTAGCGGGAAGCTCTGGGGCCAACGTCCTGACTTTC. Amino acids: CASSYWRLAGSSGANVLTF.

This clonotype was picked up many times. The chain couples TRBV20-1 to TRBJ1-5; 9 positions agree with TRBD1. From germline, CDR1 is DFQATT and CDR2 SNEGSKA (reference sequence). The CDR3 has 14 amino acids. Trimming cost V 5 bases and J 6 bases; bases outside gene matches: 8. CDR3 protein: CSAQPGTGTQPQHF. The CDR3 nucleotides are TGCAGTGCTCAACCCGGGACAGGGACTCAGCCCCAGCATTTT.

This clonotype was counted only a few times. This CDR3 reads CASSISGTGLNQPQHF. CDR3 nucleotide sequence: TGTGCCAGCAGTATCTCCGGGACAGGCCTAAATCAGCCCCAGCATTTT. The chain couples TRBV12-3 or TRBV12-4 to TRBJ1-5; 8 bases align to TRBD1. With V trimmed by 5 bases and J by 4 bases, 10 bases remained unmatched. The CDR3 spans 16 residues.

This rearrangement joins TRBV7-2 to TRBJ2-7; the match to TRBD1 covers 9 bases. V was clipped by 0 bases and J by 4 bases; unmatched bases: 4. CDR3 length: 15 residues. CDR1 and CDR2 (germline): SGHTA, FQGNSA. The DNA of the CDR3 is TGTGCCAGCAGCTTAGCGGGGACAGGGATATACGAGCAGTACTTC. Residues: CASSLAGTGIYEQYF. Full variable domain (outside the CDR3, taken from reference TRBV7-2 and TRBJ2-7): GAGVSQSPSNKVTEKGKDVELRCDPISGHTALYWYRQSLGQGLEFLIYFQGNSAPDKSGLPSDRFSAERTGGSVSTLTIQRTQQEDSAVYLCASSLAGTGIYEQYFGPGTRLTVT.

This clonotype came up many times. J is TRBJ2-6 and V is TRBV12-3 or TRBV12-4; possible D gene TRBD2, 6 bases. The CDR3 has 15 amino acids. V was cut by 6 bases and J by 2 bases, with 11 bases left in between. The CDR3: CASRGTPPGANVLTF. The DNA of the CDR3 is TGTGCCAGCAGAGGGACTCCTCCTGGGGCCAACGTCCTGACTTTC.

The V and J genes are TRBV11-3 and TRBJ2-1; 11 bases agree with TRBD2. V was clipped by 9 bases and J by 3 bases; unmatched bases: 1. This CDR3 region has 13 residues. Germline-derived CDR1 and CDR2 are SGHNT and YENEEA. The CDR3 DNA follows: TGTGCCAGTGGGACTAGCGGCTACAATGAGCAGTTCTTC. It encodes CASGTSGYNEQFF.

This clonotype was found many times. The CDR3 is CATGTAGSNEQYF. CDR3 bases: TGTGCCACCGGGACAGCGGGGTCCAACGAGCAGTACTTC. This chain joins TRBV6-6 and TRBJ2-7; possibly TRBD1 or TRBD2 for D (7 bases each). V was cut by 10 bases and J by 5 bases, with 18 bases left in between. Per germline, CDR1 MNHNY and CDR2 SVGAGI (reference sequence). The CDR3 runs to 13 residues.

This clonotype has a count of ten or more. This CDR3 is CASSETGGLFF. In DNA, the CDR3 is TGTGCCAGCAGTGAAACCGGGGGACTGTTCTTC. The chain carries TRBV25-1 and TRBJ2-1, with D perhaps matching TRBD2 (6 bases). CDR1 and CDR2 from the germline V gene are MGHDK and SYGVNS. The CDR3 has 11 residues. The V gene lost 2 bases and the J gene lost 15 bases, with 11 bases spanning the gap.